This section outlines one T cell receptor (beta chain) sequence together with its context. Generated by immunoSEQ multiplex PCR, the TCRdb table keeps only in-frame clones and is missing some. The sample yields about 140,000 clones, 90% to 95% seen once. This sample is part of a study of control samples from healthy donors and cancer patients. This CDR3 region has 16 residues. CDR1 and CDR2 from the germline V gene are MRHNA and SNTAGT. V gave up 2 bases and J gave up 0 bases; unmatched junction bases: 2. Sequenced sample: blood. The sequence came from a man between 40 and 49 years old in good health. This sequence joins TRBV6-4 and TRBJ2-1; TRBD2 matches at 9 bases. As DNA, the CDR3 is TGTGCCAGCAGTGACGTAGCGGGGGACTCCTACAATGAGCAGTTCTTC. Protein: CASSDVAGDSYNEQFF.